This entry concerns a single T cell receptor beta chain. What it binds is unknown. V was clipped by 7 bases and J by 6 bases, with 18 bases between them. Germline assignment: CDR1 LNHDA and CDR2 SQIVND (reference sequence). The CDR3 is 14 amino acids. This entry comes from a study of T cells in Graves' hyperthyroidism and ophthalmopathy. Study-level results: Also found in blood were most expanded thyroid clonotypes above 0.001.

TCR beta CDR3 regions were amplified from RNA transcripts. The HTBI primer set served for first-round RT-PCR of the TCR CDR3. TCRdb reprocessed the multiplex PCR reads via MiXCR and lists one record per CDR3 protein. The table records under 350,000 distinct CDR3 sequences, 21% of them present only once. The TCR comes from a woman in her 50s with Graves' hyperthyroidism. The V gene is TRBV19, the J gene TRBJ1-2; D possibly corresponds to TRBD1 (6 bases). The source material was blood. For the CDR3, the DNA is TGTGCCAGTACCTTTTTCGGTACAGGGAATGGCTACACCTTC. Its translation: CASTFFGTGNGYTF.